This TCR beta chain stems from a study of blood T cell repertoires in COVID-19. The wider study: The study drew acute and convalescent COVID-19 samples from the United States, Italy and Spain.

Original handling: Quantification of nucleated cells was approximated via reference gene primer amplification. The data were produced by immunoSEQ multiplex PCR, yet TCRdb's version contains in-frame clones alone and is incomplete. D and trimming come from the DNA, and the V and J calls and clone size come from that table. Here the sample spans fewer than 150,000 clones, approximately 84% being singletons. Trimming pared 0 bases from V and 1 base from J, leaving 10 bases between. The CDR3 runs to 15 residues. Germline lookup yields CDR1 SGHRS and CDR2 YFSETQ. Participants had their cohort set by participant-reported clinical history.

The TCR comes from a woman aged 18-35 years who had been exposed to COVID-19. Sequencing input: PBMCs or T cells enriched from blood (not recorded which). This chain links TRBV5-1 with TRBJ1-1; D remains ambiguous. The CDR3 nucleotides read TGCGCCAGCAGCTTGGCTCAAACTTGGAACACTGAAGCTTTCTTT. Protein: CASSLAQTWNTEAFF.